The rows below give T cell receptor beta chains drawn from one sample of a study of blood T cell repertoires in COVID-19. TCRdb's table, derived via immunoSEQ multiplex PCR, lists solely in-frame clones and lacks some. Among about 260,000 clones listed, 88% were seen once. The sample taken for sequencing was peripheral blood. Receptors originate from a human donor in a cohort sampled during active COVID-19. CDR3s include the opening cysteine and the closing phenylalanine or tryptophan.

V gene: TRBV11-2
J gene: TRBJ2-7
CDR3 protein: CASSLVQGAQYEQYF

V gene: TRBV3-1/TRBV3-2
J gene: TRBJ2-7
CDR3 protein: CASSQPSGTGNHEQYF

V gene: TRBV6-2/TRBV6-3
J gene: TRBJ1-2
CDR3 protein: CASSSDLYGYTF

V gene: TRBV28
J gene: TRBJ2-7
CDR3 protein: CASTKGVGYSYEQYF

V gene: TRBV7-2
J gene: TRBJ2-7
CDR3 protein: CASSLAVQGSYEQYF

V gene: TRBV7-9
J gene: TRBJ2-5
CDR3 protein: CASSLSPEAQYF

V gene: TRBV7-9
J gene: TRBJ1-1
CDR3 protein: CASSPSGTEAFF

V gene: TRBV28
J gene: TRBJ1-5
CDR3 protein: CASEGQVNQPQHF

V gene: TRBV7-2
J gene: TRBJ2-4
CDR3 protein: CASSLADWGGIQYF

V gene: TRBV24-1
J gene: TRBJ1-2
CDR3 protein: CATSLGSQGNGYTF

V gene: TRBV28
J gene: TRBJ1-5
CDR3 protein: CASTPTPRRNQPQHF

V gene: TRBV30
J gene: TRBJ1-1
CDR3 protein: CAWGRGNTEAFF

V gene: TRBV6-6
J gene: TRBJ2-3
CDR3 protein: CASSYVSGGGTDTQYF

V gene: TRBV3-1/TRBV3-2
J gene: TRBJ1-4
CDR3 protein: CASSHQLGEKLFF

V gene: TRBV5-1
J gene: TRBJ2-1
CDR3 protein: CASTLFLSAGGPNEQFF

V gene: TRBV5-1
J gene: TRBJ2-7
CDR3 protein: CASSFGGLNEQYF

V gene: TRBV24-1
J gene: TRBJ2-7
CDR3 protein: CATSEGTGGTNEQYF

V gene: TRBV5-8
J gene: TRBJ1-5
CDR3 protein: CASSLVGGGPQHF

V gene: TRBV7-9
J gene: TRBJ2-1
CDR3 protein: CASSPLAVGGYNEQFF

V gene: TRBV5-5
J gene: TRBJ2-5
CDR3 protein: CASSQTSGRETQYF

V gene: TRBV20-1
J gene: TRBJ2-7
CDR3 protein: CSVRLAYEQYF

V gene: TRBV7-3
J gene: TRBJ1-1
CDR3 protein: CASSPMPGNTEAFF

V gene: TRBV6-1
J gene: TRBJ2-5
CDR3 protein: CASSENPGLAIQETQYF

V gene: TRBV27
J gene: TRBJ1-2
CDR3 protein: CASSSSTGEEDYGYTF

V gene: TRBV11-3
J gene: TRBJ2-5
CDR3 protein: CASSISTGGRGETQYF

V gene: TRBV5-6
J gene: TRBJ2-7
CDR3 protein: CASSLLQGTYEQYF

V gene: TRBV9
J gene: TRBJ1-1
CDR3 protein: CASSVGAGLNTEAFF

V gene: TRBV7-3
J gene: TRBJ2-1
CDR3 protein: CASSFGLAGLDEQFF

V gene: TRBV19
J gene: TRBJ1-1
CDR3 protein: CASSPLYRAEAFF

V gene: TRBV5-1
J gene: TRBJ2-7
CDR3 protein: CASSPDGQTYEQYF

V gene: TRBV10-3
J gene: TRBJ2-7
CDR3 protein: CAISADSTSYEQYF

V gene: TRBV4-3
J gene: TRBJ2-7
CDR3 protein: CASSQGLAGVQGEQYF

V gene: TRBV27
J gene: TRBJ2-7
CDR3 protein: CASSFAAYEQYF

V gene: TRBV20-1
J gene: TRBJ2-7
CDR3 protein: CSASTSTYEQYF

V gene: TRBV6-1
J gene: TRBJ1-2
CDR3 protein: CASSEYGAAPGSYGYTF

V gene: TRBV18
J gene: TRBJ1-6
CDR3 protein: CASSPPGGYAPLHF

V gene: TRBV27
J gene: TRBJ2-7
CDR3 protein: CASRDRGLEQYF

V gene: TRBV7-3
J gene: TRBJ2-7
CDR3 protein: CASSIAGTGPSYEQYF

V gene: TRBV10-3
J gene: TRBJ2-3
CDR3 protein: CAISEFLAGGQDTQYF

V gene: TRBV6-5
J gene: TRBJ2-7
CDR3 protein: CASTPQRVSYEQYF

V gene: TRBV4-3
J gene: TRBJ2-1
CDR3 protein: CASSPWGRANEQFF

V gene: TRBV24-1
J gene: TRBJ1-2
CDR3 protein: CATQDMGDGYTF

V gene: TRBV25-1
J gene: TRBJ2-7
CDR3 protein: CASSEGLVTGDGVEQYF

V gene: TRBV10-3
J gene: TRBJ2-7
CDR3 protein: CAISEWASEQYF

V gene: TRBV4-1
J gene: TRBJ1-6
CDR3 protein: CASSQDDRGDSPLHF

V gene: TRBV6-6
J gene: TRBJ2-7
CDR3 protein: CASSRDNRGLYEQYF

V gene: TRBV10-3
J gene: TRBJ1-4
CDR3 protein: CASGGRANEKLFF

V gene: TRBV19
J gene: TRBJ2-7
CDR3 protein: CASSDRVIADEQYF

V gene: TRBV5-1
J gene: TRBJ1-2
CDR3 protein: CASSSLRGLLDGYTF

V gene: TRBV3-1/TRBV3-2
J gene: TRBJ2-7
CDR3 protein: CASNLFGQPNTYEQYF

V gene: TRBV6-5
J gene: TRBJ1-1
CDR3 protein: CASRPQGRRTEAFF

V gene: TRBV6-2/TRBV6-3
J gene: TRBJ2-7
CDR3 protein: CASSLTGSYEQYF

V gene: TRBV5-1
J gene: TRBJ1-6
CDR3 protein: CASSLSQGGNSPLHF

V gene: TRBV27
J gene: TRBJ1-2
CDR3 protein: CASRPGQGKSYGYTF